This passage covers 21 T cell receptor beta chains from one sample sequenced in a study of shared clonotypes between healthy human individuals. Libraries were prepared by immunoSEQ multiplex PCR; TCRdb keeps only in-frame clonotypes and omits some of them. The repertoire has some 2,500,000 clones, less than 95% of them found once; the top ten carry 0.37%. The sample was naive CD4+ T cells from PBMCs. Subset meaning: CD45RA+ positively selected. Receptors originate from a man aged 18-30 years in good health. Some clones in this sample may be carry-over from other donors' samples.

V is TRBV25-1 and J is TRBJ2-5; 8 bases line up with TRBD1. Germline V gene lookup returns CDR1 MGHDK and CDR2 SYGVNS. The CDR3 has 13 residues. V shed 8 bases, J shed 1 base, and the junction held 3 bases outside the gene matches. CDR3 protein: CASGDRPQETQYF. CDR3 nucleotide sequence: TGTGCCAGCGGGGACAGGCCCCAAGAGACCCAGTACTTC.

This sequence joins TRBV29-1 and TRBJ1-1; D not resolved. Germline lookup yields CDR1 SQVTM and CDR2 ANQGSEA. This CDR3 spans 11 amino acids. With 2 bases removed from V and 8 bases from J, the gap between germline ends came to 9 bases. The CDR3 nucleotides read TGCAGCGTTGAAAGGTGGCAGGAAGCTTTCTTT. This sequence encodes CSVERWQEAFF.

The chain links TRBV9 to TRBJ1-3; D remains unclear. Trimming took 0 bases from V and 8 from J, leaving 9 bases between them. Germline V gene data show CDR1 as SGDLS and CDR2 as YYNGEE. The CDR3 runs to 13 residues. The CDR3 bases are TGTGCCAGCAGCGTAGGGGGTGCCGACACCATATATTTT. This sequence encodes CASSVGGADTIYF.

The chain couples TRBV28 to TRBJ1-4; the D is unclear. CDR1 is MDHEN and CDR2 is SYDVKM in the germline V gene. The CDR3 length is 13 residues. V lost 7 bases to trimming and J lost 8 bases, with 14 bases between them. This CDR3 is CASMGTSWEKLFF. In DNA, the CDR3 is TGTGCCAGCATGGGCACCTCCTGGGAAAAACTGTTTTTT. The full variable domain, completed using reference TRBV28 and TRBJ1-4, is DVKVTQSSRYLVKRTGEKVFLECVQDMDHENMFWYRQDPGLGLRLIYFSYDVKMKEKGDIPEGYSVSREKKERFSLILESASTNQTSMYLCASMGTSWEKLFFGSGTQLSVL.

The chain joins TRBV7-2 to TRBJ2-1; 7 bases fit TRBD2. V shed 7 bases and J 0 bases; nucleotides not matched to a gene: 15. CDR1 is SGHTA, CDR2 FQGNSA, per germline. This CDR3 is built from 18 residues. CDR3 in DNA: TGTGCCAGCATATTACTCCCGAGTAGCGGGTTCTCCTACAATGAGCAGTTCTTC. This gives the protein CASILLPSSGFSYNEQFF.

CDR3 in amino acids: CATITSRANTEAFF. CDR3 sequence (DNA): TGTGCCACCATCACGAGCAGAGCGAACACTGAAGCTTTCTTT. The chain joins TRBV6-1 to TRBJ1-1; D gene ambiguous. The CDR3 sequence is 14 residues long. Germline loops: CDR1 MNHNS, CDR2 SASEGT. V dropped 10 bases and J dropped 1 base, with 16 bases sitting between them.

V gene TRBV6-4 combines with J gene TRBJ2-7; 10 nucleotides agree with TRBD1. Losses at the gene ends were 8 bases for V and 3 bases for J; bases not matched to a gene: 4. In germline, CDR1 is MRHNA, CDR2 SNTAGT. The CDR3 sequence is 13 residues long. Here the CDR3 reads CASARDRGYEQYF. The CDR3 nucleotides are TGTGCCAGCGCGCGGGACAGGGGCTACGAGCAGTACTTC.

V is TRBV6-5 and J is TRBJ2-2, with TRBD1 identical over 9 bases. The CDR3 has 16 residues. The trim removed 0 bases at V and 3 bases at J, leaving 2 bases unmatched. CDR1 MNHEY and CDR2 SVGAGI come from the germline V gene. In DNA, the CDR3 is TGTGCCAGCAGTTACTCCACAGGGGGCGACACCGGGGAGCTGTTTTTT. It is translated as CASSYSTGGDTGELFF.

This chain links TRBV9 with TRBJ2-5; TRBD2 is a possible D gene (6 bases). The CDR3 is made up of 15 amino acids. V was pared by 2 bases and J by 3 bases, with 14 bases between. CDR1 and CDR2 from the germline V gene are SGDLS and YYNGEE. CDR3 protein: CASSVRGRLEETQYF. CDR3 DNA sequence: TGTGCCAGCAGCGTCAGAGGGAGGCTCGAAGAGACCCAGTACTTC.

V usage is TRBV7-3 and J usage is TRBJ2-5; a weak D match, TRBD2 (6 bases). This CDR3 comprises 15 residues. Germline CDR1 is SGHTA and CDR2 is FQGTGA. The V end lost 5 bases, the J end lost 5 bases, and 18 bases lay between the germline ends. The CDR3 loop reads CASSKGLHDRETQYF. CDR3 in DNA: TGTGCCAGCAGCAAGGGACTCCACGATAGGGAGACCCAGTACTTC.

The gene calls are TRBV5-1 and TRBJ2-3; D unclear. CDR3 length: 16 amino acids. CDR1 is SGHRS, CDR2 YFSETQ, per germline. Trimming stripped 0 bases from V and 2 bases from J, with 13 bases between. DNA of the CDR3: TGCGCCAGCAGCTTGGCTTTGGGGTTCTACACAGATACGCAGTATTTT. Its translation is CASSLALGFYTDTQYF.

This clone was observed a few times. The V call is TRBV19, the J call TRBJ1-5; tentatively, D is TRBD1 (6 bases). The V gene's germline CDR1 is LNHDA and CDR2 SQIVND (reference sequence). This CDR3 comprises 14 residues. V was cut by 5 bases and J by 5 bases, with 13 bases left in between. DNA for the CDR3: TGTGCCAGTAGTCTAACAAGGGGGGATCAGCCCCAGCATTTT. It translates to CASSLTRGDQPQHF.

CDR3 bases: TGTGCCAGCTCACCCCGAGAGACAACTAATGAAAAACTGTTTTTT. As protein: CASSPRETTNEKLFF. This chain joins TRBV18 and TRBJ1-4; D not resolved. CDR1 and CDR2 from the germline V gene are KGHSH and LQKENI. The V end was cut by 3 bases, the J end by 0 bases, with 8 bases between. CDR3 length equals 15 residues. Full variable domain (outside the CDR3, taken from reference TRBV18 and TRBJ1-4): NAGVMQNPRHLVRRRGQEARLRCSPMKGHSHVYWYRQLPEEGLKFMVYLQKENIIDESGMPKERFSAEFPKEGPSILRIQQVVRGDSAAYFCASSPRETTNEKLFFGSGTQLSVL.

The chain carries TRBV27 and TRBJ2-1; D ambiguous. The CDR3 spans 15 residues. The V end lost 3 bases, the J end lost 8 bases, and 17 bases lay between the germline ends. Germline lookup yields CDR1 MNHEY and CDR2 SMNVEV (reference sequence). CDR3 bases: TGTGCCAGCAGTTTCCCTGGGTCCACGGGCCATGAGCAGTTCTTC. This codes for CASSFPGSTGHEQFF.

This chain uses TRBV6-1 with TRBJ1-5; D is undetermined. CDR1 and CDR2 from the germline V gene are MNHNS and SASEGT. V gave up 6 bases and J gave up 5 bases, with 11 bases separating them. This CDR3 spans 13 amino acids. CDR3 sequence: CASRVGRDQPQHF. DNA for the CDR3: TGTGCCAGCAGGGTGGGTAGGGATCAGCCCCAGCATTTT.

The genes are TRBV28 and TRBJ2-7; a weak D match, TRBD2 (5 bases). Per the germline V gene, CDR1 is MDHEN and CDR2 is SYDVKM. Trimming stripped 7 bases from V and 3 bases from J, with 16 bases between. The CDR3 extends over 14 amino acids. CDR3 coding DNA: TGTGCCAGCACCCGTGGACTTTCCCGCTACGAGCAGTACTTC. Translating gives CASTRGLSRYEQYF.

This rearrangement joins TRBV7-2 to TRBJ2-1; 9 bases map to TRBD2. The CDR3 is 15 amino acids. Germline CDR1 SGHTA, CDR2 FQGNSA. V trimming: 0 bases; J trimming: 9 bases; junction bases outside the gene matches: 6. CDR3 in DNA: TGTGCCAGCAGCTTAGCATCGACTAGCGGTGGTGAGCAGTTCTTC. It is translated as CASSLASTSGGEQFF.

The V gene is TRBV7-8, the J gene TRBJ1-2; no firm D call. This CDR3 region has 15 residues. V was trimmed by 5 bases and J by 1 base, leaving 14 bases between them. Germline-derived CDR1 and CDR2 are SGHVS and FQNEAQ. The CDR3 is CASSPDGIYNYGYTF. CDR3 sequence (DNA): TGTGCCAGCAGCCCCGACGGAATTTATAACTATGGCTACACCTTC.

Only a few counts were recorded for this clone. This chain joins TRBV6-5 and TRBJ2-4; D not resolved. Looked up from germline, CDR1 is MNHEY and CDR2 is SVGAGI. Trimming removed 0 bases at V and 13 bases at J, with 7 bases between. The CDR3 has 11 residues. This CDR3 reads CASSYSGFQYF. The CDR3 DNA is TGTGCCAGCAGTTACTCGGGGTTCCAGTACTTC.

The V and J genes are TRBV27 and TRBJ2-2, with TRBD1 as a possible D gene (5 bases). The germline V and J ends were trimmed by 5 bases and 6 bases, with 13 bases remaining between them. Germline lookup yields CDR1 MNHEY and CDR2 SMNVEV (reference sequence). The CDR3 has 14 amino acids. Here the CDR3 DNA reads TGTGCCAGCAGTCTAGGGGTGCAGGCCGGGGAGCTGTTTTTT. The encoded protein is CASSLGVQAGELFF.

This CDR3 reads CASGMGYEQYF. The DNA for the CDR3 is TGTGCCAGCGGGATGGGATACGAGCAGTACTTC. The chain uses TRBV2 and TRBJ2-7, with D unresolved. V dropped 8 bases and J dropped 4 bases, with 9 bases sitting between them. Germline V gives CDR1 SNHLY, CDR2 FYNNEI. The length of the CDR3 is 11 residues.